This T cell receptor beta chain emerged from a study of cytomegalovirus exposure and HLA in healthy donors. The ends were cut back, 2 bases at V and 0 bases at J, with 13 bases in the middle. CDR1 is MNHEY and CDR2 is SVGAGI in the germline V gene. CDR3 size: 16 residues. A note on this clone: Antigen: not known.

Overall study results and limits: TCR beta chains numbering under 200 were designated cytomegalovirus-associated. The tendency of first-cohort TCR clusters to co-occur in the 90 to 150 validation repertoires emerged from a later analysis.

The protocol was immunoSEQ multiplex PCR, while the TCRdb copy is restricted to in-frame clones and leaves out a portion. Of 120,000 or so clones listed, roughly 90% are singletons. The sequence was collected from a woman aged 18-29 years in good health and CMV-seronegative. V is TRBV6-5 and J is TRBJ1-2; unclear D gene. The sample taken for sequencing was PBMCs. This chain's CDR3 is CASSYSATLANYGYTF. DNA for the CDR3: TGTGCCAGCAGTTACAGTGCCACCTTAGCTAACTATGGCTACACCTTC.